The 24 T cell receptor beta chains given below trace back to one sample, sequenced in a study of human T cells and chemical hapten exposure (dated by TCRdb to 2020 to 2022). During library preparation, unique molecular identifiers were attached to individual cDNA molecules so that TCRs could be counted quantitatively and reproducibly. TCRdb reran the public reads through fastp at Q25 and MiXCR, keeping productive beta chains. When rows share a CDR3 protein, they turn into one entry using the most common DNA and genes. The sample yields around 120,000 distinct CDR3 sequences; 8.5% were counted once. The leading ten clones occupy roughly 1.3% of the sample. Unfractionated whole blood was collected in Tempus Blood RNA tubes, and total RNA was extracted from that blood. The sequencing input was whole blood. Receptors originate from a human donor in good health. Some clones in this sample may be carry-over from other donors' samples. Donor details come from another sample of the same person, matched by shared clones.

The sample holds a few counts of this clonotype. The rearrangement joins TRBV20-1 to TRBJ2-5; D could derive from TRBD1 or TRBD2 (6 bases each). Trimming took 6 bases from V and 4 from J, leaving 15 bases between them. CDR3 size: 13 residues. Germline assignment: CDR1 DFQATT and CDR2 SNEGSKA (reference sequence). CDR3 sequence (DNA): TGCAGTGCCAGCCGCGGGACAAGAGAGACCCAGTACTTC. It translates to CSASRGTRETQYF.

The V gene is TRBV7-9, the J gene TRBJ1-1; D unresolved. The CDR3 length is 12 residues. Germline loops: CDR1 SEHNR, CDR2 FQNEAQ (reference sequence). Deletions cut 2 bases from V and 8 bases from J, with 9 bases between. CDR3 in DNA: TGTGCCAGCAGCTTATCAGAACCAGAAGCTTTCTTT. Amino acid sequence: CASSLSEPEAFF.

This clonotype has a count of ten or more. The DNA for the CDR3 is TGCGCCAGCAGCCAAGTAGGGAACAGTTACGGTGAGCAGTTCTTC. Protein product: CASSQVGNSYGEQFF. The V and J genes are TRBV4-3 and TRBJ2-1; no firm D call. CDR3 length: 15 residues. V dropped 1 base and J dropped 9 bases, with 16 bases sitting between them. In germline, CDR1 is LGHNA, CDR2 YSLEER.

In its sample, this clonotype was seen many times. The chain is built from TRBV5-1 and TRBJ1-1, with D possibly being TRBD1 (6 bases). This CDR3 is 13 amino acids long. V lost 0 bases and J lost 4, with 7 bases in between. Germline V gene sequence: CDR1 SGHRS, CDR2 YFSETQ. The CDR3 here is CASSLDRATEAFF. CDR3 in DNA: TGCGCCAGCAGCTTGGACAGGGCCACTGAAGCTTTCTTT.

This clonotype was recorded a few times. The V call is TRBV2, the J call TRBJ2-7; tentative D call: TRBD2 (6 bases). The CDR3 totals 14 residues. CDR1 SNHLY and CDR2 FYNNEI come from the germline V gene. Trimming stripped 8 bases from V and 3 bases from J, with 17 bases between. The CDR3 DNA is TGTGCCAGCCGAGTTCGGCGGGACTTCTACGAGCAGTACTTC. It specifies CASRVRRDFYEQYF.

V gene TRBV20-1 combines with J gene TRBJ2-5; weak D call: TRBD1 (6 bases). The V gene's germline CDR1 is DFQATT and CDR2 SNEGSKA (reference sequence). Trimming removed 1 base at V and 1 base at J, with 19 bases between. The CDR3 sequence is 17 residues long. The CDR3 DNA is TGCAGTGCTAGAGGTCCAAGTTGGGGGCTCTCCCAAGAGACCCAGTACTTC. Translated: CSARGPSWGLSQETQYF.

In its sample, this clonotype was seen a few times. The V and J genes are TRBV11-2 and TRBJ2-1; TRBD2 matches at 8 bases. CDR3 length: 16 residues. The germline CDR1 and CDR2 sequences are SGHAT and FQNNGV. The junction had 8 bases not matched to a gene; V was cut back by 4 bases and J by 3 bases. The chain's CDR3 is CASSSERERFYNEQFF. The CDR3, as DNA: TGTGCCAGCAGCTCTGAGCGGGAGAGGTTCTACAATGAGCAGTTCTTC.

This clonotype was recorded at least ten times. The chain couples TRBV3-1 to TRBJ1-1; 9 bases match TRBD1. The CDR3 length is 14 residues. Germline V gene data show CDR1 as LGHDT and CDR2 as YNNKEL (reference sequence). V shed 6 bases and J 1 base; nucleotides not matched to a gene: 3. The DNA of the CDR3 is TGTGCCAGCAGGGTGGACAGGGGGAACACTGAAGCTTTCTTT. Protein sequence: CASRVDRGNTEAFF.

This clonotype has a single count. V gene TRBV11-2 combines with J gene TRBJ2-1, with no clear D. The ends were cut back, 8 bases at V and 3 bases at J, with 17 bases in the middle. The CDR3 runs 15 residues. Germline CDR1 SGHAT, CDR2 FQNNGV. Written as DNA, the CDR3 is TGTGCCAGCGTCCGAGACACGGCCAGCTACAATGAGCAGTTCTTC. This translates into CASVRDTASYNEQFF.

V and J are TRBV9 and TRBJ1-5; possibly TRBD1 for D (5 bases). CDR1 is SGDLS and CDR2 is YYNGEE in the germline V gene. The CDR3 has 14 amino acids. Trimming removed 3 bases from V and 6 bases from J, with 13 bases in between. The CDR3 coding sequence is TGTGCCAGCAGCGAAGGTCTGGGGGGTCAGCCCCAGCATTTT. Protein product: CASSEGLGGQPQHF.

This clonotype has at least ten counts. The rearrangement uses TRBV6-2 or TRBV6-3 and TRBJ2-7, with D unresolved. The V end lost 2 bases, the J end lost 3 bases, and 11 bases lay between the germline ends. The CDR3 totals 14 residues. CDR1 is MNHEY, CDR2 SVGEGT, per germline. The CDR3 loop reads CASSYLSRGYEQYF. CDR3 nucleotides: TGTGCCAGCAGTTACCTGAGCCGTGGCTACGAGCAGTACTTC.

The V gene is TRBV12-3 or TRBV12-4, the J gene TRBJ1-1; D gene unclear. Trimming left V 11 bases short and J 1 base short, with 11 bases between. This CDR3 is 12 amino acids long. CDR3 sequence reads: CAGRNGNTEAFF. CDR3 DNA: TGTGCCGGACGTAACGGGAACACTGAAGCTTTCTTT.

This clonotype was seen ten or more times. The V gene is TRBV20-1, the J gene TRBJ1-2; 8 bases agree with TRBD1. Germline assignment: CDR1 DFQATT and CDR2 SNEGSKA (reference sequence). V was pared by 4 bases and J by 6 bases, with 4 bases of the junction left unmatched. The CDR3 consists of 12 residues. The CDR3 DNA reads as TGCAGTGCTAAGGACAGGGCCGATGGCTACACCTTC. Residues: CSAKDRADGYTF.

This clonotype was seen repeatedly, ten times or more. The chain recombines TRBV9 with TRBJ1-2; 10 bases map to TRBD1. The CDR3 length is 14 residues. The trim removed 0 bases at V and 4 bases at J, leaving 0 bases unmatched. The germline V gene encodes CDR1 SGDLS and CDR2 YYNGEE. The CDR3: CASSVGDRGYGYTF. CDR3 nucleotide sequence: TGTGCCAGCAGCGTAGGGGACAGGGGCTATGGCTACACCTTC.

This clonotype was recorded many times. The rearrangement joins TRBV6-5 to TRBJ2-7; no clear D gene. The germline V gene encodes CDR1 MNHEY and CDR2 SVGAGI. The CDR3 totals 12 residues. Trimming cost V 10 bases and J 2 bases, with 12 bases left between them. CDR3 sequence (DNA): TGTGCCACCGGTGCCGGACCCTACGAGCAGTACTTC. This encodes CATGAGPYEQYF.

This clonotype was seen a handful of times. V usage is TRBV27 and J usage is TRBJ1-1; 7 bases agree with TRBD1. The trim removed 5 bases at V and 0 bases at J, leaving 3 bases unmatched. The CDR3 loop spans 14 amino acids. The germline CDR1 and CDR2 sequences are MNHEY and SMNVEV (reference sequence). CDR3 sequence (DNA): TGTGCCAGCAGTAAGGGACAGATGAACACTGAAGCTTTCTTT. It codes for CASSKGQMNTEAFF.

V usage is TRBV7-9 and J usage is TRBJ2-7; 13 bases align to TRBD2. The length of the CDR3 is 15 residues. CDR1 SEHNR and CDR2 FQNEAQ come from the germline V gene (reference sequence). The V gene end was trimmed by 5 bases and the J gene end by 4 bases; junction bases not matched to a gene: 5. Here the CDR3 reads CASSAGTSGNYEQYF. CDR3 sequence (DNA): TGTGCCAGCAGCGCCGGGACTAGCGGGAATTACGAGCAGTACTTC.

The CDR3, as DNA: TGTGCCAGCAGCCTTGGGACTTACAATGAGCAGTTCTTC. It specifies CASSLGTYNEQFF. The chain uses TRBV3-1 and TRBJ2-1; TRBD2 might be the D (6 bases). Trimming removed 4 bases at V and 4 bases at J, with 8 bases between. CDR1 and CDR2 (germline): LGHDT, YNNKEL (reference sequence). The CDR3 totals 13 residues.

This clonotype was seen more than once but under ten times. The chain links TRBV6-5 to TRBJ1-2; 8 bases agree with TRBD1. V was clipped by 6 bases and J by 5 bases; unmatched bases: 8. The CDR3 runs to 14 residues. Germline assignment: CDR1 MNHEY and CDR2 SVGAGI. The CDR3 DNA follows: TGTGCCAGCAGGCCAGGGGGCGTAGGGTATGGCTACACCTTC. Protein: CASRPGGVGYGYTF.

A few counts support this clonotype. The V and J genes are TRBV5-1 and TRBJ2-1, with 12 bases aligning to TRBD2. J gave up 5 bases and V 4 bases, and 7 bases lay outside the gene matches. This CDR3 contains 16 residues. Germline CDR1 reads SGHRS; CDR2 reads YFSETQ. This chain's CDR3 is CASSPRTSGINNEQFF. The CDR3 coding sequence is TGCGCCAGCAGCCCACGGACTAGCGGGATAAACAATGAGCAGTTCTTC.

This clonotype was detected many times. The chain carries TRBV5-4 and TRBJ1-1; 7 nucleotides align to TRBD1. The CDR3 has 15 residues. Germline CDR1 SGHNT, CDR2 YYREEE (reference sequence). The J segment lost 5 bases and the V segment lost 6 bases, leaving 13 bases of the junction unmatched. CDR3 region: CASTDAKQGPTEAFF. In nucleotides, the CDR3 is TGTGCCAGCACCGACGCAAAACAGGGGCCTACTGAAGCTTTCTTT.

The genes are TRBV7-9 and TRBJ2-7, with 7 nucleotides matching TRBD1. With 0 bases clipped from V and 0 bases from J, the junction kept 2 bases outside the gene matches. The CDR3 sequence is 15 residues long. CDR1 and CDR2 from the germline V gene are SEHNR and FQNEAQ (reference sequence). The CDR3 protein is CASSLAGTVSYEQYF. The CDR3 DNA reads as TGTGCCAGCAGCTTAGCGGGGACAGTCTCCTACGAGCAGTACTTC.

V usage is TRBV29-1 and J usage is TRBJ2-5; 10 bases are shared with TRBD2. Germline CDR1 and CDR2: SQVTM and ANQGSEA. The trim removed 4 bases at V and 5 bases at J, leaving 4 bases unmatched. The CDR3 extends over 13 amino acids. In DNA form, the CDR3 reads TGCAGCGTTGTTCCAGCGGGAGGGGAGACCCAGTACTTC. Protein: CSVVPAGGETQYF.

The chain joins TRBV6-2 or TRBV6-3 to TRBJ2-2; possibly TRBD2 for D (5 bases). Trimming took off 2 bases at V and 0 bases at J, with 10 bases between the two ends. Per the germline V gene, CDR1 is MNHEY and CDR2 is SVGEGT. The CDR3 consists of 16 residues. The CDR3 sequence: CASSYPPSTNTGELFF. DNA for the CDR3: TGTGCCAGCAGTTACCCCCCTAGCACGAACACCGGGGAGCTGTTTTTT.